These 15 T cell receptor beta chains originate from one sample sequenced in a study of blood T cell repertoires in COVID-19. The method was immunoSEQ multiplex PCR; TCRdb's version includes in-frame clones alone and lacks a portion of them. The table has approximately 120,000 clones, 60% to 85% seen once. Source material: peripheral blood. Every receptor here comes from a human donor in a cohort sampled during active or convalescent COVID-19.

This chain links TRBV7-3 with TRBJ2-1; D remains unclear. Trimming removed 3 bases from V and 8 bases from J, with 11 bases in between. The CDR3 has 13 amino acids. Per the germline V gene, CDR1 is SGHTA and CDR2 is FQGTGA. CDR3 in DNA: TGTGCCAGCAGCTTCAGACTTTGGGATGAGCAGTTCTTC. Its protein is CASSFRLWDEQFF. The whole variable domain, remainder taken from reference TRBV7-3 and TRBJ2-1, is GAGVSQTPSNKVTEKGKYVELRCDPISGHTALYWYRQSLGQGPEFLIYFQGTGAADDSGLPNDRFFAVRPEGSVSTLKIQRTERGDSAVYLCASSFRLWDEQFFGPGTRLTVL.

The chain couples TRBV7-9 to TRBJ2-6; 8 bases map to TRBD2. This CDR3 spans 19 amino acids. CDR1 and CDR2 (germline): SEHNR, FQNEAQ (reference sequence). Trimming removed 5 bases from V and 3 bases from J; junction bases left unmatched: 15. CDR3 nucleotides: TGTGCCAGCAGCGCCGCCGCGGGGGGCTCTCGTATTGGGGCCAACGTCCTGACTTTC. Translation gives CASSAAAGGSRIGANVLTF.

This clone was detected a few times. The rearrangement links TRBV9 to TRBJ1-2; tentatively, D is TRBD1 (6 bases). Trimming removed 7 bases from V and 4 bases from J, with 11 bases in between. This CDR3 has 12 residues. The V gene's germline CDR1 is SGDLS and CDR2 YYNGEE. The CDR3 here is CASFGGFYGYTF. The CDR3 region has the DNA TGTGCCAGCTTTGGGGGCTTCTATGGCTACACCTTC.

The chain has TRBV6-6 and TRBJ2-7; D gene ambiguous. Germline V lookup: CDR1 MNHNY, CDR2 SVGAGI (reference sequence). The CDR3 runs 11 residues. Trimming stripped 1 base from V and 5 bases from J, with 3 bases between. The DNA of the CDR3 is TGTGCCAGCAGTTACTTCAACGAGCAGTACTTC. This codes for CASSYFNEQYF.

This clone was observed a handful of times. CDR3 amino acids: CASSQPGLRYEQYF. The CDR3 nucleotides are TGTGCCAGCAGCCAGCCGGGATTACGTTACGAGCAGTACTTC. The chain uses TRBV14 and TRBJ2-7, with TRBD2 as a possible D gene (5 bases). CDR3 size: 14 residues. Trimming took off 3 bases at V and 4 bases at J, with 13 bases between the two ends. In germline, CDR1 is SGHDN, CDR2 FVKESK.

This chain connects TRBV18 to TRBJ1-2, with D tentatively TRBD1 (5 bases). The V end was cut by 8 bases, the J end by 3 bases, with 10 bases between. Germline-derived CDR1 and CDR2 are KGHSH and LQKENI. This CDR3 has 12 residues. The CDR3 coding sequence is TGTGCCAGCCATCAAGGGGACTATGGCTACACCTTC. It yields the protein CASHQGDYGYTF.

The CDR3 DNA follows: TGCGCCAGCAGCCAAGGGGCGGCCCGGGACTCCACCGGGGAGCTGTTTTTT. This translates into CASSQGAARDSTGELFF. The gene calls are TRBV4-1 and TRBJ2-2; D is perhaps TRBD2 (6 bases). V was pared by 1 base and J by 4 bases, with 16 bases between. This CDR3 is 17 amino acids long. The V gene's germline CDR1 is MGHRA and CDR2 YSYEKL.

The chain recombines TRBV29-1 with TRBJ2-7; 9 bases match TRBD1. After removal of 4 bases from V and 1 base from J, the junction contained 5 bases not matched to a gene. The germline V gene encodes CDR1 SQVTM and CDR2 ANQGSEA. The CDR3 sequence is 14 residues long. CDR3 residues: CSVGRDRDSYEQYF. The CDR3 bases are TGCAGCGTTGGCCGGGACAGGGATTCCTACGAGCAGTACTTC.

This chain uses TRBV11-2 with TRBJ2-5; tentatively, D is TRBD1 (5 bases). CDR1 SGHAT and CDR2 FQNNGV come from the germline V gene. The CDR3 has 14 amino acids. The V and J ends lost 5 bases and 4 bases respectively, with 14 bases between them. DNA of the CDR3: TGTGCCAGCAGCAGGGGTTGGGATATAGAGACCCAGTACTTC. Its translation: CASSRGWDIETQYF.

The chain uses TRBV7-2 and TRBJ2-7; D gene uncertain. From germline, CDR1 is SGHTA and CDR2 FQGNSA. The V end lost 1 base, the J end lost 5 bases, and 15 bases lay between the germline ends. The CDR3 has 15 amino acids. CDR3 nucleotide sequence: TGTGCCAGCAGCTTAGAGGTTAGCCGTTTCGACGAGCAGTACTTC. Protein: CASSLEVSRFDEQYF. The variable domain in full, with the rest retrieved from reference TRBV7-2 and TRBJ2-7, is GAGVSQSPSNKVTEKGKDVELRCDPISGHTALYWYRQSLGQGLEFLIYFQGNSAPDKSGLPSDRFSAERTGGSVSTLTIQRTQQEDSAVYLCASSLEVSRFDEQYFGPGTRLTVT.

This clone was found a few times. The genes are TRBV18 and TRBJ2-2; no reliable D call. From germline, CDR1 is KGHSH and CDR2 LQKENI. The V end lost 0 bases, the J end lost 0 bases, and 11 bases lay between the germline ends. The CDR3 sequence is 17 residues long. As DNA, the CDR3 is TGTGCCAGCTCACCACCGGGTCTTACAGCGAACACCGGGGAGCTGTTTTTT. Its protein product is CASSPPGLTANTGELFF.

V usage is TRBV5-4 and J usage is TRBJ2-7, with TRBD1 matching over 8 bases. J gave up 2 bases and V 4 bases, and 14 bases lay outside the gene matches. CDR3 size: 17 residues. CDR1 and CDR2 (germline): SGHNT, YYREEE (reference sequence). For the CDR3, the DNA is TGTGCCAGCAGCCCCGGCAGAGTGGCAGGGGGCGCCTACGAGCAGTACTTC. Its translation: CASSPGRVAGGAYEQYF.

The rearrangement uses TRBV3-1 (or the pseudogene TRBV3-2) and TRBJ2-3; 7 positions match TRBD2. CDR3 length: 17 residues. CDR1 LGHDT and CDR2 YNNKEL come from the germline V gene (reference sequence). V lost 1 base and J lost 0; bases outside the gene matches: 7. CDR3 loop: CASSQGGGKGSTDTQYF. The CDR3 DNA is TGTGCCAGCAGCCAAGGGGGAGGGAAAGGGAGCACAGATACGCAGTATTTT.

The chain couples TRBV6-5 to TRBJ1-5, with D possibly TRBD1 on 5 matching bases. This CDR3 comprises 14 residues. From germline, CDR1 is MNHEY and CDR2 SVGAGI. The V end lost 8 bases, the J end lost 7 bases, and 18 bases lay between the germline ends. The CDR3 here is CASYQRGMGQPQHF. The CDR3 nucleotides read TGTGCCAGCTACCAAAGGGGAATGGGGCAGCCCCAGCATTTT.

This chain joins TRBV6-6 and TRBJ2-7; maybe TRBD1 (6 bases). CDR3 size: 15 residues. CDR1 MNHNY and CDR2 SVGAGI come from the germline V gene (reference sequence). The ends were cut back, 5 bases at V and 3 bases at J, with 17 bases in the middle. In nucleotides, the CDR3 is TGTGCCAGCAGTAAGGTCAGGGGCCAAGTCTACGAGCAGTACTTC. This codes for CASSKVRGQVYEQYF.